This T cell receptor beta chain emerged from a study of T cell responses to AZD1222 COVID-19 vaccine. Remarks on this clone: Its cognate antigen is unknown.

Using immunoSEQ multiplex PCR, the repertoire was profiled, and TCRdb retains in-frame clones only, with some absent. The data hold roughly 84,000 clones, with 70% to 90% observed a single time. Points from the study as a whole: Spike-wide coverage was observed for vaccine-associated CD4 TCRs, with dominant responses at 160-218 and 743-854.

The CDR3 covers 14 residues. V trimming: 0 bases; J trimming: 7 bases; junction bases outside the gene matches: 4. CDR1 is SGDLS, CDR2 YYNGEE, per germline. Sequences were derived from peripheral blood, sampled on day 0 of AZD1222 vaccination. The chain joins TRBV9 to TRBJ2-7, with 10 positions matching TRBD2. This sequence was found in an adult in good health. CDR3 protein: CASSVASGSVEQYF. The CDR3 DNA reads as TGTGCCAGCAGCGTAGCTAGCGGGAGTGTGGAGCAGTACTTC.